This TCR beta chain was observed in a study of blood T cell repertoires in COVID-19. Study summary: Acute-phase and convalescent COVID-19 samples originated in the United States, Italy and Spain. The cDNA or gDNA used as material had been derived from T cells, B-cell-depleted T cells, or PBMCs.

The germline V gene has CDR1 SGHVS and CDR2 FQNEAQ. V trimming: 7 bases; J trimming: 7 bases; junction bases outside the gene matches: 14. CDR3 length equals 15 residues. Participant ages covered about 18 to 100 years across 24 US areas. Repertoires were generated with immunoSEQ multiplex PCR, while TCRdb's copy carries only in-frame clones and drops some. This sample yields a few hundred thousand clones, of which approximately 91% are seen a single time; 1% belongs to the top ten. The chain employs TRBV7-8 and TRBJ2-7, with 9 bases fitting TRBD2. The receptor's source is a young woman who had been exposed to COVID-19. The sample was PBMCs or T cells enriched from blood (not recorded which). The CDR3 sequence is CASTLSAGGPGEQYF. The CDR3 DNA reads TGTGCCAGCACCCTATCTGCGGGAGGGCCGGGTGAGCAGTACTTC.